This section outlines one TCR beta chain sequence together with its context. Its antigen is not identified. The sample is drawn from a study of PD-1 blockade in classical Hodgkin lymphoma. The V and J ends lost 7 bases and 2 bases, in that order; junction bases with no gene match: 5. Germline values: CDR1 MNHNS, CDR2 SASEGT. CDR3 size: 14 residues. TCRdb's table, derived via immunoSEQ multiplex PCR, lists solely in-frame clones and lacks some. Seen here are approximately 27,000 clones, more than 80% observed once, and the top ten hold 0.35%. Time point noted: newly diagnosed, previously untreated cHL patient sample. Thawed PBMCs were the source of CD4+ T cells, purified by magnetic negative selection. Overall study findings and caveats: Before treatment, TCR diversity in newly diagnosed patients was reportedly lower than in healthy donors.

The chain employs TRBV6-1 and TRBJ2-1; 7 positions match TRBD2. The receptor comes from a human donor with classical Hodgkin lymphoma. Sequenced sample: CD4+ T cells from blood. CDR3 sequence reads: CASTSSGPYNEQFF. The CDR3 DNA is TGTGCCAGCACGTCTAGCGGCCCCTACAATGAGCAGTTCTTC.